This T cell receptor (beta chain) stems from a study of blood T cell repertoires in COVID-19. Overall study: Spain, Italy and the United States supplied samples that represented acute and convalescent COVID-19. T cells, B-cell-depleted T cells, or PBMCs supplied cDNA or gDNA.

The assay was immunoSEQ multiplex PCR, and TCRdb's table has in-frame clones only and misses some. The repertoire holds some 70,000 clones, with 70% to 85% as singletons. CDR1 is SGHDT and CDR2 is YYEEEE in the germline V gene. V was pared by 4 bases and J by 3 bases, with 22 bases between. The CDR3 extends over 17 amino acids. The genes are TRBV5-6 and TRBJ1-2, with D possibly being TRBD1 (5 bases). This TCR came from a woman aged 55 to 70 with acute or convalescent COVID-19. Material: peripheral blood. This CDR3 is CASSTRQNTYPDYGYTF. Written as DNA, the CDR3 is TGTGCCAGCAGCACTCGACAGAATACGTATCCGGACTATGGCTACACCTTC.